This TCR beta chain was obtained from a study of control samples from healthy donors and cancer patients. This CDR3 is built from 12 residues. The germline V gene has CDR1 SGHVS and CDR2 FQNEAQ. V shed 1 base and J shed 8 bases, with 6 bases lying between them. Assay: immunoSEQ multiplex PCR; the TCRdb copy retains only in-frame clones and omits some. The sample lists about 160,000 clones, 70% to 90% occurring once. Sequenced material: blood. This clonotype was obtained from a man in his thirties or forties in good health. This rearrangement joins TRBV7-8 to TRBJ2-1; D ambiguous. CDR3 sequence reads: CASSLVAHEQFF. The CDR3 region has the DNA TGTGCCAGCAGCTTAGTGGCGCATGAGCAGTTCTTC.